This T cell receptor beta chain derives from a study of CD8 T cells in ankylosing spondylitis. The CDR3 consists of 15 residues. V lost 0 bases, J lost 6 bases, and 9 bases stayed unmatched. Looked up from germline, CDR1 is SGHRS and CDR2 is YFSETQ. Overall study results and limits: It appeared that ankylosing spondylitis blood was characterized by a TCR beta motif of roughly 8 highly homologous variants.

Only a few counts were recorded for this clonotype. What it binds is not known. The authors made TCR beta libraries by quantitative 5'-RACE with molecular barcodes. TCRdb called the 5' RACE reads again in MiXCR, with one record for every CDR3 protein. The table has a few hundred thousand distinct CDR3 sequences, about 20% seen once. This sequence originates from a male donor with ankylosing spondylitis. The sequencing input was blood, either unsorted or a sorted T cell fraction (not recorded which). This chain connects TRBV5-1 to TRBJ2-7; 7 bases map to TRBD2. The CDR3 DNA is TGCGCCAGCAGCTTGGGCGCGGGAGAATTTAGCGAGCAGTACTTC. Its translation: CASSLGAGEFSEQYF.